Sequencing of this T cell receptor (beta chain) was carried out in a study of T cell changes during pregnancy in multiple sclerosis. The ends were cut back, 8 bases at V and 4 bases at J, with 16 bases in the middle. This CDR3 is built from 14 residues. Germline V CDR1 and CDR2: MNHEY, SVGAGI. Only in-frame clones appear in the TCRdb table, and some are missing; sequencing was by immunoSEQ multiplex PCR. The table shows some 74,000 clones, with approximately 92% occurring only once. The receptor comes from a female donor in good health, enrolled as a control in a pregnancy study. The sample in question was peripheral blood, obtained after pregnancy. The V gene is TRBV6-5, the J gene TRBJ2-3; the D gene is possibly TRBD2 (6 bases). The CDR3 is CASWLTGAPDTQYF. DNA for the CDR3: TGTGCCAGCTGGCTAACGGGAGCGCCAGATACGCAGTATTTT.